This TCR beta chain was profiled in a study of cytomegalovirus exposure and HLA in healthy donors. On the study more broadly: A data release that came early held approximately 85 million unique TCRs from HLA-typed donors.

Germline V gene sequence: CDR1 MNHEY, CDR2 SVGAGI. This CDR3 spans 15 amino acids. Study-level points and caveats: HLA alleles were associated with 15,000 to 20,000 TCR beta sequences in a later analysis at 0.05 false discovery rate. TCR beta sequences reportedly predicted the HLA-A and HLA-B alleles of most subjects accurately.

Regarding this clone: Its antigen is not identified. A read error may account for a junction end that differs from germline.

PCR was performed using 60 Vbeta and 13 Jbeta primers. TCRdb's table, derived via immunoSEQ multiplex PCR, lists solely in-frame clones and lacks some. Here the sample spans approximately 160,000 clones, 55% to 80% being singletons. The clonotype originates from a woman aged 18-35 years in good health and CMV-seropositive. Sequenced sample: PBMCs. The rearrangement joins TRBV6-5 to TRBJ2-7, with D unclear. The CDR3 nucleotides are TGTGCCAACAGTTACTCCGGTGCTAGCTCCTACGAGCAGTACTTC. Translated, it gives CANSYSGASSYEQYF.